This paragraph covers one T cell receptor beta chain sequence. This sample stems from a study of blood T cells in healthy people across ages. The authors ran a second PCR of about 6 to 12 cycles using a sample-barcoded 5' primer and a J-beta primer mix. A template-switch adaptor containing 12 random nucleotides labeled each cDNA molecule. Each CDR3 protein is one row after TCRdb ran MiXCR on the 5' RACE reads. The sample has 1.2 million to 1.5 million distinct CDR3 sequences; about 43% are singletons. Germline V lookup: CDR1 DFQATT, CDR2 SNEGSKA (reference sequence). This CDR3 has 15 amino acids. The germline V and J ends were trimmed by 6 bases and 1 base, with 17 bases remaining between them.

This receptor was identified in a woman between 18 and 29 years old in good health. This chain uses TRBV20-1 with TRBJ2-3, with D possibly being TRBD2 (5 bases). The sample taken for sequencing was blood. For the CDR3, the DNA is TGCAGTGCCCTAGCCTCCCTACTCCGCACAGATACGCAGTATTTT. Encoded protein: CSALASLLRTDTQYF.